The 2 T cell receptor beta chains presented below share a single source sample, sequenced in a study of pediatric ulcerative colitis. The rectum was sampled with one to two pinch biopsies at colonoscopy. Profiling relied on immunoSEQ multiplex PCR, and the TCRdb table lists in-frame clones only, not all of them. Of about 36,000 clones listed, 60% to 75% were seen once; the top ten hold about 0.7%. Sequencing input: gut tissue. The source of these receptors is a boy between 10 and 17 years old with moderate ulcerative colitis.

The genes are TRBV7-2 and TRBJ2-5; the match to TRBD1 covers 7 bases. With V trimmed by 5 bases and J by 4 bases, 7 bases remained unmatched. Germline CDR1 is SGHTA and CDR2 is FQGNSA. This CDR3 region has 14 residues. The CDR3: CASSPWGQRETQYF. The CDR3 nucleotides read TGTGCCAGCAGCCCTTGGGGACAGAGAGAGACCCAGTACTTC.

The rearrangement links TRBV4-1 to TRBJ1-3; D is unresolved. Deletions cut 1 base from V and 2 bases from J, with 0 bases between. Per germline, CDR1 MGHRA and CDR2 YSYEKL. The length of the CDR3 is 12 residues. This CDR3 is CASSQAGNTIYF. The DNA for the CDR3 is TGCGCCAGCAGCCAAGCTGGAAACACCATATATTTT.